This T cell receptor beta chain was recorded in a study of T-cell reconstitution after alpha-beta-depleted transplantation in children. Concerning this clonotype itself: Its cognate antigen is unknown.

Germline assignment: CDR1 LGHDT and CDR2 YNNKEL (reference sequence). Trimming removed 2 bases from V and 9 bases from J, with 17 bases in between. The CDR3 runs to 15 residues. The TCRbeta library was prepared with unique molecular identifiers. TCRdb itself ran the PCR reads through MiXCR, one entry per CDR3 protein. Among about 900,000 distinct CDR3 sequences listed, about 31% were seen once. Findings of the study overall: It was reported that alpha-beta T cells came from several hundred expanded graft clones (about two months after transplant). In some patients, recipient T cells and intrathymic progenitors surviving conditioning explained high day-60 diversity. Most T-cell counts and diversity one year after the transplant came from T cells that were newly produced.

The clonotype comes from a boy under two years old who had a stem cell transplant for SCID, so the T cells may come from the graft donor. The material sequenced was PBMCs, mostly from graft donor cells, taken 360 days after TCRalphabeta/CD19-depleted stem cell transplant. The chain joins TRBV3-1 to TRBJ2-1; D is possibly TRBD1 (6 bases). CDR3 DNA sequence: TGTGCCAGCAGCCAATACCGGGACAAGAAGCGTGAGCAGTTCTTC. Protein: CASSQYRDKKREQFF.